These T cell receptor beta chains were read from a single sample in a study of cytomegalovirus exposure and HLA in healthy donors. Profiling relied on immunoSEQ multiplex PCR, and the TCRdb table lists in-frame clones only, not all of them. The sample has some 98,000 clones; 75% to 80% are singletons. The sample taken for sequencing was PBMCs. These receptors were obtained from a female donor in good health and CMV-seronegative. Each CDR3 is given with its conserved first and last residue. The D gene is left open where the match is weak. Some rows have no size entry. The others give once, few or many, or a class for an expanded clone.

.	few	TRBV19	TRBJ1-1	CASSIDQFFPGETEAFF	TGTGCCAGTAGTATAGATCAGTTTTTCCCGGGTGAGACTGAAGCTTTCTTT
TRBD2	.	TRBV4-1	TRBJ2-1	CASSTRLAGGSVEQFF	TGCGCCAGCAGCACCCGACTAGCGGGAGGTTCGGTTGAGCAGTTCTTC
.	.	TRBV6-5	TRBJ2-7	CASRDNSKIGF	TGTGCCAGCAGGGACAACAGCAAAATCGGCTTC
.	.	TRBV6-1	TRBJ1-2	CASLVNVGRGYGYTF	TGTGCCTCCCTAGTGAATGTTGGGAGAGGCTATGGCTACACCTTC
TRBD1	.	TRBV7-9	TRBJ2-5	CSSSLSTRAGQGVETQYF	TGTTCCAGCAGCTTATCGACCCGGGCGGGACAGGGGGTGGAGACCCAGTACTTC
TRBD2	once	TRBV5-1	TRBJ2-7	CASSFDGASGTITYEQYF	TGCGCCAGCAGCTTCGACGGGGCTAGCGGGACGATAACCTACGAGCAGTACTTC
.	.	TRBV5-1	TRBJ1-1	CASSLEGVGTEAFF	TGCGCCAGCAGCTTGGAGGGGGTGGGCACTGAAGCTTTCTTT
.	.	TRBV6-5	TRBJ1-1	CASSYSTGNTEAFF	TGTGCCAGCAGTTACTCGACAGGGAACACTGAAGCTTTCTTT
.	once	TRBV11-2	TRBJ2-1	CASSLGESNEQFF	TGTGCCAGCAGCTTAGGGGAGAGCAATGAGCAGTTCTTC
TRBD1	.	TRBV9	TRBJ2-1	CASSARDSSYNEQFF	TGTGCCAGCAGCGCCCGGGACAGCTCCTACAATGAGCAGTTCTTC
.	.	TRBV7-3	TRBJ1-1	CASSPGQNEAFF	TGTGCCAGCAGCCCTGGACAGAATGAAGCTTTCTTT
.	.	TRBV7-9	TRBJ2-1	CASSQTLDGENEQFF	TGTGCCAGCAGTCAGACCCTCGACGGGGAGAATGAGCAGTTCTTC
.	.	TRBV7-9	TRBJ1-1	CASSLSRGGYTEAFF	TGTGCCAGCAGCTTATCCCGAGGGGGATACACTGAAGCTTTCTTT
.	.	TRBV30	TRBJ2-7	CAWRAGRGEQYF	TGTGCCTGGAGAGCCGGACGGGGCGAGCAGTACTTC
TRBD1	once	TRBV5-4	TRBJ1-2	CASSLGQGNYGYTF	TGTGCCAGCAGCCTGGGACAGGGAAACTATGGCTACACCTTC
.	.	TRBV6-1	TRBJ2-4	CASRLGGKNIQYF	TGTGCCAGCCGCCTTGGAGGCAAAAACATTCAGTACTTC
.	.	TRBV7-8	TRBJ1-3	CASSFSSGRNTIYF	TGTGCCAGCAGCTTTAGTTCGGGTAGAAACACCATATATTTT
.	.	TRBV6-5	TRBJ1-2	CASSPGSRGYTF	TGTGCCAGCAGCCCCGGGTCGCGAGGCTACACCTTC
.	.	TRBV7-8	TRBJ1-3	CASSQLGSRNTIYF	TGTGCCAGCAGCCAATTAGGGAGTAGAAACACCATATATTTT
.	few	TRBV6-1	TRBJ1-2	CASSDVDGHNYGYTF	TGTGCCAGCAGTGACGTCGACGGACATAACTATGGCTACACCTTC
.	.	TRBV11-2	TRBJ1-5	CASSLEGGGVQPQHF	TGTGCCAGCAGCTTAGAGGGCGGCGGGGTTCAGCCCCAGCATTTT
TRBD1	.	TRBV19	TRBJ1-5	CASSLLRGQGNQPQHF	TGTGCCAGTAGTCTCCTGAGGGGGCAGGGCAATCAGCCCCAGCATTTT
TRBD2	once	TRBV28	TRBJ2-7	CASSSGAGPAYEQYF	TGTGCCAGCAGTTCGGGAGCGGGGCCTGCCTACGAGCAGTACTTC
TRBD1	.	TRBV19	TRBJ1-6	CASSIQGAHNSPLHF	TGTGCCAGTAGTATACAGGGGGCCCATAATTCACCCCTCCACTTT
.	.	TRBV7-8	TRBJ2-3	CASSLATRTTDTQYF	TGTGCCAGCAGCTTAGCAACTAGAACGACAGATACGCAGTATTTT
TRBD1	.	TRBV6-6	TRBJ1-1	CASSTDRGGEAFF	TGTGCCAGCAGCACGGACAGGGGTGGTGAAGCTTTCTTT
TRBD1	.	TRBV18	TRBJ1-1	CASLLTGVNTEAFF	TGTGCCAGCCTTTTGACAGGGGTTAACACTGAAGCTTTCTTT
.	.	TRBV6-5	TRBJ1-1	CASSPTTGLNTEAFF	TGTGCCAGCAGTCCCACGACAGGATTGAACACTGAAGCTTTCTTT
TRBD1	.	TRBV19	TRBJ2-3	CASTPGTGNTDTQYF	TGTGCCAGTACTCCCGGGACAGGGAACACAGATACGCAGTATTTT
.	.	TRBV27	TRBJ2-3	CASSPQQRGTDTQYF	TGTGCCAGCAGTCCACAGCAGAGGGGCACAGATACGCAGTATTTT
.	.	TRBV15	TRBJ1-1	CATSRDMDGAGAFF	TGTGCCACCAGCAGAGATATGGATGGGGCGGGGGCTTTCTTT
TRBD1	.	TRBV5-6	TRBJ2-3	CASSLQGRTDTQYF	TGTGCCAGCAGCTTACAGGGGCGCACAGATACGCAGTATTTT
TRBD1	.	TRBV6-1	TRBJ2-7	CASSLTGIPYEQYF	TGTGCCAGCAGTCTGACAGGGATACCCTACGAGCAGTACTTC
TRBD1	.	TRBV5-6	TRBJ2-6	CASSTTGGAGANVLTF	TGTGCCAGCAGCACAACAGGGGGCGCCGGGGCCAACGTCCTGACTTTC
TRBD2	.	TRBV19	TRBJ2-7	CASSETSGRAYEQYF	TGTGCCAGTAGCGAGACTAGCGGGAGAGCGTACGAGCAGTACTTC
.	.	TRBV5-1	TRBJ2-1	CASSLEPPYNEQFF	TGCGCCAGCAGCTTGGAGCCCCCCTACAATGAGCAGTTCTTC
.	.	TRBV5-1	TRBJ1-4	CASSLGEVGASEKLFF	TGCGCCAGCAGCTTGGGAGAGGTGGGGGCAAGTGAAAAACTGTTTTTT
.	.	TRBV10-2	TRBJ2-6	CASRDTGTPSGARANVLTF	TGCGCCAGCAGAGATACAGGTACGCCCTCTGGGGCCAGGGCCAACGTCCTGACTTTC
TRBD1	few	TRBV19	TRBJ2-7	CASSAIGQGYEQYF	TGTGCCAGTAGCGCCATCGGACAGGGATACGAGCAGTACTTC
.	.	TRBV7-3	TRBJ1-1	CASSTLGRSTEAFF	TGTGCCAGCAGCACCCTAGGGAGGAGCACTGAAGCTTTCTTT
.	few	TRBV18	TRBJ2-7	CASSPRREIYEQYF	TGTGCCAGCTCACCAAGGAGAGAAATCTACGAGCAGTACTTC
.	few	TRBV30	TRBJ1-5	CAWSRGGGGGNQPQHF	TGTGCCTGGAGTCGTGGGGGAGGGGGTGGCAATCAGCCCCAGCATTTT
.	.	TRBV14	TRBJ2-5	CASSQGDFRGETQYF	TGTGCCAGCAGCCAAGGGGACTTCCGGGGAGAGACCCAGTACTTC
.	.	TRBV15	TRBJ1-1	CATSRDPGDSTEAFF	TGTGCCACCAGCAGAGATCCCGGGGACTCTACTGAAGCTTTCTTT
.	.	TRBV11-2	TRBJ1-4	CASSRRGLRDEKLFF	TGTGCCAGCAGTCGACGGGGTCTAAGGGATGAAAAACTGTTTTTT
TRBD2	.	TRBV28	TRBJ2-7	CASSLYSGRYSYEQYF	TGTGCCAGCAGTTTATATAGCGGGAGGTACTCCTACGAGCAGTACTTC